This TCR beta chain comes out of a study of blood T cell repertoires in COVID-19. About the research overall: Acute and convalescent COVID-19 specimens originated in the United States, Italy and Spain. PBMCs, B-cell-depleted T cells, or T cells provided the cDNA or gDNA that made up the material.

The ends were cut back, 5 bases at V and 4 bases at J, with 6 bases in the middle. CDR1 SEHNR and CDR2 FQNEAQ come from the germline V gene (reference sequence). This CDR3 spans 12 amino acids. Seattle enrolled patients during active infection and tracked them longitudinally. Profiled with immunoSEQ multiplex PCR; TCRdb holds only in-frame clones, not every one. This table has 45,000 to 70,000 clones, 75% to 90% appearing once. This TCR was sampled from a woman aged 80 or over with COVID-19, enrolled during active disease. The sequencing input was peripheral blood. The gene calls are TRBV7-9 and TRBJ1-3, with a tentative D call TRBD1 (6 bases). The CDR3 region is CASSTGGNTIYF. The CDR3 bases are TGTGCCAGCAGCACAGGGGGAAACACCATATATTTT.